The next 6 T cell receptor beta chains were all read from a single sample in a study of identifying expanded T cells in peripheral blood (dated 2019 in TCRdb). Libraries were constructed by the immunoSEQ multiplex PCR assay. The table was pulled from immuneACCESS by TCRdb, which kept in-frame rearrangements only. Such tables lose some clones; where checked, under half of the loss comes from unresolved V genes, and the rest has no known cause. For this sample the table gives 85,000 to 100,000 clones, of which 88% were detected only once. Jointly, the top ten make up roughly 4.2% of the sample. Source material: blood. The source of these receptors is a person aged 18 to 69 in good health.

J is TRBJ1-5 and V is TRBV4-1; the D gene is possibly TRBD1 (5 bases). Per germline, CDR1 MGHRA and CDR2 YSYEKL. Between the trimmed V and J ends, which lost 5 bases and 3 bases, there was a span of 14 bases. CDR3 size: 15 residues. This CDR3 is CASSKTGTSNQPQHF. The DNA of the CDR3 is TGCGCCAGCAGCAAAACCGGGACCTCCAATCAGCCCCAGCATTTT.

The chain uses TRBV6-5 and TRBJ2-7; TRBD1 aligns across 9 bases. V trimming: 2 bases; J trimming: 7 bases; junction bases outside the gene matches: 3. This CDR3 region has 13 residues. Germline V CDR1 and CDR2: MNHEY, SVGAGI. The CDR3 DNA follows: TGTGCCAGCAGTTACGGGACAGGGAGAGAGCAGTACTTC. This encodes CASSYGTGREQYF.

The chain carries TRBV2 and TRBJ2-1; maybe TRBD2 (6 bases). Between the trimmed V and J ends, which lost 6 bases and 8 bases, there was a span of 14 bases. There are 13 residues in the CDR3. Germline values: CDR1 SNHLY, CDR2 FYNNEI. This CDR3 reads CASRGDLPDEQFF. In DNA, the CDR3 is TGTGCCAGCAGAGGGGACTTGCCCGATGAGCAGTTCTTC.

The chain couples TRBV2 to TRBJ1-4, with 7 bases that match TRBD1. The CDR3 covers 15 residues. Germline CDR1 and CDR2: SNHLY and FYNNEI. V lost 6 bases and J lost 8; bases outside the gene matches: 12. The CDR3 here is CASSVTGARIEKLFF. The CDR3, as DNA: TGTGCCAGCAGCGTCACAGGGGCAAGAATCGAAAAACTGTTTTTT. The full variable domain, with the rest looked up from reference TRBV2 and TRBJ1-4, is EPEVTQTPSHQVTQMGQEVILRCVPISNHLYFYWYRQILGQKVEFLVSFYNNEISEKSEIFDDQFSVERPDGSNFTLKIRSTKLEDSAMYFCASSVTGARIEKLFFGSGTQLSVL.

This clone appeared once. The gene calls are TRBV29-1 and TRBJ2-1; TRBD2 aligns across 8 bases. The CDR3 has 11 residues. Germline lookup yields CDR1 SQVTM and CDR2 ANQGSEA. The V and J ends lost 7 bases and 9 bases, in that order; junction bases with no gene match: 5. CDR3: CSGNRGGEQFF. The CDR3 DNA reads TGCAGCGGGAACCGGGGGGGTGAGCAGTTCTTC.

The V gene is TRBV2, the J gene TRBJ2-2; 7 positions agree with TRBD1. CDR1 is SNHLY, CDR2 FYNNEI, per germline. The CDR3 is 15 residues long. V lost 5 bases to trimming and J lost 4 bases; unmatched junction nucleotides: 7. The CDR3 is CASSPGQRATGELFF. The CDR3 coding sequence is TGTGCCAGCAGTCCGGGACAGAGGGCCACCGGGGAGCTGTTTTTT. The whole variable domain, filled in from reference TRBV2 and TRBJ2-2, reads EPEVTQTPSHQVTQMGQEVILRCVPISNHLYFYWYRQILGQKVEFLVSFYNNEISEKSEIFDDQFSVERPDGSNFTLKIRSTKLEDSAMYFCASSPGQRATGELFFGEGSRLTVL.